Below are 30 T cell receptor beta chains sequenced from a single sample in a study of human T cells and chemical hapten exposure. TCRdb independently ran MiXCR on the RACE reads; one entry per CDR3 protein. This table holds over 60,000 distinct CDR3 sequences, under 13% found once. Time point: patch test 2, 6 weeks after DPC sensitization. Treatment in this sample: therapeutic diphenylcyclopropenone sensitization with weekly scalp DPC. The sequencing used whole blood, collected in connection with sensitization to the hapten diphenylcyclopropenone (DPC). Receptor source: a woman in her forties or fifties with alopecia areata. Some clones in this sample may be carry-over from other donors' samples.

The sample holds a few counts of this clonotype. This chain connects TRBV5-1 to TRBJ2-5; D possibly corresponds to TRBD1 (6 bases). The germline gives CDR1 SGHRS, CDR2 YFSETQ. CDR3 length: 14 amino acids. V shed 4 bases and J shed 5 bases, with 15 bases lying between them. The CDR3 region has the DNA TGCGCCAGCAGCGGTCTACAGGGATGGGAGACCCAGTACTTC. Its protein product is CASSGLQGWETQYF.

This clonotype has at least ten counts. J is TRBJ1-1 and V is TRBV29-1, with TRBD1 as a possible D gene (5 bases). V lost 6 bases and J 0 bases, leaving 11 bases between the germline ends. This CDR3 is built from 13 residues. Per germline, CDR1 SQVTM and CDR2 ANQGSEA. This CDR3 reads CSVQESMNTEAFF. In DNA form, the CDR3 reads TGCAGCGTACAGGAGTCCATGAACACTGAAGCTTTCTTT.

This clonotype was counted at least ten times. The V call is TRBV6-6, the J call TRBJ2-7, with D perhaps TRBD2 (6 bases). Trimming left V 6 bases short and J 3 bases short, with 9 bases between. CDR1 is MNHNY and CDR2 is SVGAGI in the germline V gene (reference sequence). This CDR3 spans 12 amino acids. CDR3 DNA: TGTGCCAGCAGCCCGACTAGCTACGAGCAGTACTTC. This gives the protein CASSPTSYEQYF.

In this sample, this clonotype turned up a few times. CDR3 loop: CASSPTGVTNEKLFF. The CDR3 nucleotides read TGTGCCAGCAGCCCCACAGGGGTTACTAATGAAAAACTGTTTTTT. The chain is built from TRBV3-1 and TRBJ1-4; 7 nucleotides agree with TRBD1. Germline CDR1 and CDR2: LGHDT and YNNKEL (reference sequence). The ends lost 4 bases at V and 2 bases at J; junction bases unmatched: 4. The CDR3 totals 15 residues.

The table lists this clonotype with many counts. The chain has TRBV29-1 and TRBJ1-2; D unresolved. The CDR3 runs 11 residues. Trimming pared 3 bases from V and 1 base from J, leaving 3 bases between. The germline CDR1 and CDR2 sequences are SQVTM and ANQGSEA. DNA for the CDR3: TGCAGCGTTGATTTTAACTATGGCTACACCTTC. It yields the protein CSVDFNYGYTF. The entire variable domain, with the rest obtained from reference TRBV29-1 and TRBJ1-2, is as follows: SAVISQKPSRDICQRGTSLTIQCQVDSQVTMMFWYRQQPGQSLTLIATANQGSEATYESGFVIDKFPISRPNLTFSTLTVSNMSPEDSSIYLCSVDFNYGYTFGSGTRLTVV.

This clonotype came up many times. V gene TRBV7-9 combines with J gene TRBJ1-1; TRBD1 might be the D (6 bases). Per germline, CDR1 SEHNR and CDR2 FQNEAQ (reference sequence). With 3 bases removed from V and 8 bases from J, the gap between germline ends came to 10 bases. This CDR3 contains 12 residues. The CDR3, as DNA: TGTGCCAGCAGCTTTGCAGGGGTGGAAGCTTTCTTT. Translating it yields CASSFAGVEAFF.

The V gene is TRBV7-9, the J gene TRBJ2-3; D remains unclear. The CDR3 contains 14 residues. Germline CDR1 reads SEHNR; CDR2 reads FQNEAQ (reference sequence). Trimming removed 0 bases at V and 2 bases at J, with 6 bases between. The CDR3 coding sequence is TGTGCCAGCAGCTTAGCCCAACCCACAGATACGCAGTATTTT. Amino acids: CASSLAQPTDTQYF.

In this sample, this clonotype turned up a few times. The rearrangement uses TRBV14 and TRBJ1-1, with 9 bases lining up with TRBD1. Germline trimming cut 6 bases from V and 4 bases from J; bases unmatched to any gene: 6. This CDR3 contains 14 residues. Germline V gene sequence: CDR1 SGHDN, CDR2 FVKESK. This CDR3 is CASRDTGGGTEAFF. The CDR3 region has the DNA TGTGCCAGCAGGGATACAGGGGGCGGCACTGAAGCTTTCTTT.

In this sample, this clonotype turned up many times. The CDR3 nucleotides read TGCAGCGCTGTCGGGACTTCCCCCTACGAGCAGTACTTC. Translation gives CSAVGTSPYEQYF. J is TRBJ2-7 and V is TRBV29-1, with a weak D call TRBD2 (6 bases). Trimming pared 7 bases from V and 2 bases from J, leaving 15 bases between. Germline CDR1 is SQVTM and CDR2 is ANQGSEA. The length of the CDR3 is 13 residues.

The chain is built from TRBV29-1 and TRBJ2-7; 8 bases map to TRBD2. Trimming removed 3 bases from V and 0 bases from J; junction bases left unmatched: 4. From germline, CDR1 is SQVTM and CDR2 ANQGSEA. The CDR3 extends over 14 amino acids. The CDR3 coding sequence is TGCAGCGTTGATCGGAGCGGGAGCTCCTACGAGCAGTACTTC. Protein sequence: CSVDRSGSSYEQYF.

This clonotype turned up a few times. V and J are TRBV7-6 and TRBJ2-3; D perhaps matches TRBD2 (5 bases). Germline V gene lookup returns CDR1 SGHVS and CDR2 FNYEAQ. CDR3 length: 15 residues. The V gene lost 7 bases and the J gene lost 1 base, with 15 bases spanning the gap. The CDR3 spells CASTQAGGRTDTQYF. As DNA, the CDR3 is TGTGCCAGCACCCAAGCCGGAGGCCGCACAGATACGCAGTATTTT.

This clonotype was counted between two and nine times. The rearrangement uses TRBV11-1 and TRBJ2-7; weak D call: TRBD1 (5 bases). Germline lookup yields CDR1 SGHAT and CDR2 FQDESV (reference sequence). This CDR3 has 17 amino acids. Between the trimmed V and J ends, which lost 1 base and 3 bases, there was a span of 19 bases. CDR3 amino acids: CASSLVSRVTPYYEQYF. CDR3 in DNA: TGTGCCAGCAGCTTAGTAAGCAGGGTGACTCCGTACTACGAGCAGTACTTC.

The chain recombines TRBV2 with TRBJ2-3; TRBD2 aligns across 10 bases. Unmatched junction bases numbered 8, after V lost 6 bases and J lost 5 bases. Germline lookup yields CDR1 SNHLY and CDR2 FYNNEI. The CDR3 runs to 15 residues. CDR3 nucleotides: TGTGCCAGCAGCAAGCTAGCGGGAGTTGAAGATACGCAGTATTTT. It codes for CASSKLAGVEDTQYF.

The chain couples TRBV18 to TRBJ1-2; the match to TRBD1 covers 7 bases. Per the germline V gene, CDR1 is KGHSH and CDR2 is LQKENI. The CDR3 is 14 residues long. J lost 7 bases, V lost 6 bases, and 11 bases had no gene match. The CDR3 nucleotides read TGTGCCAGCTCGCGAACAGGGGACGGAGTTGGCTACACCTTC. Its translation: CASSRTGDGVGYTF.

This clonotype occurred once. The rearrangement joins TRBV27 to TRBJ1-6; D might be TRBD1 (6 bases). Looked up from germline, CDR1 is MNHEY and CDR2 is SMNVEV (reference sequence). V lost 3 bases and J lost 5, with 11 bases in between. CDR3 length equals 15 residues. CDR3 DNA sequence: TGTGCCAGCAGTTTTACGGGGGCAGATAATTCACCCCTCCACTTT. This encodes CASSFTGADNSPLHF.

This clonotype was recorded many times. This rearrangement joins TRBV7-8 to TRBJ2-1, with TRBD1 identical over 8 bases. The junction had 6 bases not matched to a gene; V was cut back by 5 bases and J by 0 bases. The germline V gene has CDR1 SGHVS and CDR2 FQNEAQ. This CDR3 region has 16 residues. CDR3 residues: CASSRRDRSSYNEQFF. The CDR3 coding sequence is TGTGCCAGCAGCCGTCGGGACAGGAGCTCCTACAATGAGCAGTTCTTC.

This clonotype was found many times. The chain carries TRBV29-1 and TRBJ1-1; 9 bases are a match to TRBD1. V shed 8 bases and J 4 bases; nucleotides not matched to a gene: 8. Germline V lookup: CDR1 SQVTM, CDR2 ANQGSEA. The CDR3 is 13 residues long. CDR3: CSTSGTGSTEAFF. DNA for the CDR3: TGCAGCACCTCCGGGACAGGGTCCACTGAAGCTTTCTTT.

This clonotype was seen at least ten times. This chain connects TRBV29-1 to TRBJ2-5; D possibly matches TRBD1 or TRBD2 (5 bases each). The V and J ends lost 8 bases and 1 base respectively, with 11 bases between them. Germline V gene sequence: CDR1 SQVTM, CDR2 ANQGSEA. The CDR3 spans 12 residues. DNA of the CDR3: TGCAGCCTCCGGGACGGCCAAGAGACCCAGTACTTC. It is translated as CSLRDGQETQYF.

The gene calls are TRBV5-4 and TRBJ1-2, with D uncertain. Germline-derived CDR1 and CDR2 are SGHNT and YYREEE (reference sequence). V gave up 0 bases and J gave up 0 bases, with 9 bases separating them. The CDR3 covers 15 residues. This CDR3 reads CASSLAQRTNYGYTF. The CDR3 DNA is TGTGCCAGCAGCTTGGCCCAGAGAACTAACTATGGCTACACCTTC.

This clonotype was observed many times. V gene TRBV6-2 or TRBV6-3 combines with J gene TRBJ2-2; TRBD2 matches at 8 bases. This CDR3 contains 15 residues. The germline V gene encodes CDR1 MNHEY and CDR2 SVGEGT. Trimming cost V 6 bases and J 4 bases; bases outside gene matches: 7. The CDR3 bases are TGTGCCAGCAGACGAGCGGGAGAGGTCACCGGGGAGCTGTTTTTT. Its protein is CASRRAGEVTGELFF.

This clonotype showed up just a few times. The chain is built from TRBV20-1 and TRBJ1-2; TRBD1 agrees at 8 bases. The V gene end was trimmed by 1 base and the J gene end by 3 bases; junction bases not matched to a gene: 7. Germline CDR1 DFQATT, CDR2 SNEGSKA (reference sequence). The CDR3 contains 15 residues. In DNA form, the CDR3 reads TGCAGTGCTAGAGGCAGGGGGCGCCGTGACTATGGCTACACCTTC. It encodes CSARGRGRRDYGYTF.

This chain links TRBV2 with TRBJ1-2, with D unresolved. Germline CDR1 is SNHLY and CDR2 is FYNNEI. The CDR3 loop spans 12 amino acids. V lost 6 bases and J 4 bases, leaving 9 bases between the germline ends. This CDR3 reads CASSGHIYGYTF. In nucleotides, the CDR3 is TGTGCCAGCAGCGGGCACATCTATGGCTACACCTTC.

This chain connects TRBV27 to TRBJ2-7; D tentatively reads TRBD1 or TRBD2 (5 bases each). Germline values: CDR1 MNHEY, CDR2 SMNVEV (reference sequence). V was cut by 8 bases and J by 0 bases, with 14 bases left in between. The CDR3 sequence is 14 residues long. The CDR3 protein is CASGRDGLSYEQYF. CDR3 sequence (DNA): TGTGCCAGCGGCCGGGACGGACTCTCCTACGAGCAGTACTTC.

This clonotype was picked up many times. This rearrangement joins TRBV27 to TRBJ2-5; the match to TRBD1 covers 7 bases. V was pared by 5 bases and J by 7 bases, with 7 bases of the junction left unmatched. The length of the CDR3 is 13 residues. Germline CDR1 reads MNHEY; CDR2 reads SMNVEV (reference sequence). The CDR3 region is CASSGRTGRTQYF. In nucleotides, the CDR3 is TGTGCCAGCAGTGGACGGACAGGCCGGACCCAGTACTTC.

This chain links TRBV6-1 with TRBJ2-4, with 13 bases lining up with TRBD2. This CDR3 is built from 17 residues. The germline gives CDR1 MNHNS, CDR2 SASEGT. Losses at the gene ends were 6 bases for V and 0 bases for J; bases not matched to a gene: 5. CDR3 nucleotides: TGTGCCAGCAGGGGGACTAGCGGGATCCTAGCCAAAAACATTCAGTACTTC. Its translation is CASRGTSGILAKNIQYF.

This clonotype was detected many times. The chain uses TRBV5-5 and TRBJ1-4; D is unresolved. Germline V gene lookup returns CDR1 SGHKS and CDR2 YYEKEE (reference sequence). The V and J ends lost 2 bases and 8 bases respectively, with 13 bases between them. CDR3 size: 14 residues. The CDR3 DNA reads TGTGCCAGCAGCTTCGAGGGTATGGGGGAAAAACTGTTTTTT. Translation: CASSFEGMGEKLFF.

This clonotype was seen just once. This chain uses TRBV5-1 with TRBJ2-3, with a possible D match to TRBD1 (6 bases). CDR1 is SGHRS, CDR2 YFSETQ, per germline. V lost 5 bases and J 0 bases, leaving 16 bases between the germline ends. The CDR3 is made up of 16 amino acids. The CDR3 nucleotides read TGCGCCAGCAGTCTTGGATGGCAGGGGAGCACAGATACGCAGTATTTT. This sequence encodes CASSLGWQGSTDTQYF.

This clonotype was detected a few times. This chain connects TRBV11-2 to TRBJ2-4; TRBD2 matches at 10 bases. The CDR3 has 17 amino acids. Trimming took 3 bases from V and 9 from J; bases not matched to a gene: 14. CDR1 and CDR2 from the germline V gene are SGHAT and FQNNGV. DNA for the CDR3: TGTGCCAGCAGCTTCTCGACTAGCGGGCCCCTCGGGCGCATTCAGTACTTC. It codes for CASSFSTSGPLGRIQYF.

Ten or more counts support this clonotype. In DNA, the CDR3 is TGTGCCAGCTCACCACCGGGAGGCCAGCGACAGGGGCCCTACAATGAGCAGTTCTTC. Translation: CASSPPGGQRQGPYNEQFF. This chain links TRBV18 with TRBJ2-1; 8 bases agree with TRBD1. Unmatched junction bases numbered 12, after V lost 0 bases and J lost 2 bases. This CDR3 is 19 amino acids long. Germline V gene sequence: CDR1 KGHSH, CDR2 LQKENI.

This clonotype was found many times. The chain is built from TRBV29-1 and TRBJ1-1; 8 bases line up with TRBD1. Germline CDR1 is SQVTM and CDR2 is ANQGSEA. CDR3 length: 13 residues. The junction had 8 bases not matched to a gene; V was cut back by 7 bases and J by 4 bases. The CDR3 DNA reads TGCAGCGGTCAAACAGGGGGAGGCACTGAAGCTTTCTTT. This sequence encodes CSGQTGGGTEAFF. The whole variable domain, remainder taken from reference TRBV29-1 and TRBJ1-1, is SAVISQKPSRDICQRGTSLTIQCQVDSQVTMMFWYRQQPGQSLTLIATANQGSEATYESGFVIDKFPISRPNLTFSTLTVSNMSPEDSSIYLCSGQTGGGTEAFFGQGTRLTVV.